Listed below are T cell receptor beta chains from one sample, sequenced in a study of T cell responses to AZD1222 COVID-19 vaccine. The protocol was immunoSEQ multiplex PCR, while the TCRdb copy is restricted to in-frame clones and leaves out a portion. The table lists 150,000 to 200,000 clones, 94% of them singletons, with approximately 0.6% in the top ten. Sequenced material: peripheral blood, taken on day 0 of AZD1222 vaccination. These receptor sequences come from an adult in good health. CDR3s include the opening cysteine and the closing phenylalanine or tryptophan. The order of the fields is CDR3 length, V gene, J gene, D gene, clone size, CDR3 DNA, CDR3 protein. D genes are given only for firm matches. Clone size is shown for a subset of rows, as once, few, many or a class of expanded clone.

13,TRBV29-1,TRBJ2-7,.,.,TGCAGCGTTGATGTGGGGCAAAGCTACGAGCAGTACTTC,CSVDVGQSYEQYF
14,TRBV6-4,TRBJ2-2,.,.,TGTGCCAGCAGTCCCTACACGAACACCGGGGAGCTGTTTTTT,CASSPYTNTGELFF
13,TRBV5-1,TRBJ2-5,.,.,TGCGCCAGCGGTAAAAGCAGGGACGGGGACCAGTACTTC,CASGKSRDGDQYF
15,TRBV7-8,TRBJ2-5,.,.,TGTGCCAGCAGCTTAATCGGGATTAGGAAAGAGACCCAGTACTTC,CASSLIGIRKETQYF
15,TRBV28,TRBJ1-1,TRBD1,.,TGTGCCAGCAGTGTCAGGGGGCGGTTTTCCACTGAAGCTTTCTTT,CASSVRGRFSTEAFF
13,TRBV11-2,TRBJ1-1,.,.,TGTGCCAGCAGCATATCAGGGAACACTGAAGCTTTCTTT,CASSISGNTEAFF
14,TRBV9,TRBJ1-5,.,.,TGTGCCAGCAGCGTAGAGCCGGGCAATCAGCCCCAGCATTTT,CASSVEPGNQPQHF
12,TRBV27,TRBJ2-3,.,.,TGTGCCAGCGGAGTGGTCACAGATACGCAGTATTTT,CASGVVTDTQYF
14,TRBV6-5,TRBJ1-5,.,.,TGTGCCAGCACGGACCGTAATAGCAATCAGCCCCAGCATTTT,CASTDRNSNQPQHF
12,TRBV5-1,TRBJ1-2,TRBD1,few,TGCGCCAGCAGCCACGGACAGGGGGGCTACACCTTC,CASSHGQGGYTF
14,TRBV25-1,TRBJ1-1,TRBD1,.,TGTGCCAGCAGCGCCCAGGGGGCAGGTACTGAAGCTTTCTTT,CASSAQGAGTEAFF
16,TRBV11-1,TRBJ2-2,TRBD1,once,TGTGCCAGCAGCTCACCCGGGACAGGGTTCGCCGGGGAGCTGTTTTTT,CASSSPGTGFAGELFF
15,TRBV7-2,TRBJ1-6,.,.,TGTGCCAGCAGCACTCAAGCCAGTGATAATTCACCCCTCCACTTT,CASSTQASDNSPLHF
11,TRBV5-1,TRBJ1-1,.,.,TGCGCCAGCAGCTCAGGTATTGAAGCTTTCTTT,CASSSGIEAFF
13,TRBV28,TRBJ2-3,TRBD2,.,TGTGCCAGCAGCCTAGCGGTCACAGATACGCAGTATTTT,CASSLAVTDTQYF
14,TRBV27,TRBJ1-2,.,.,TGTGCCAGCGGATCAGGGGCGCGGGGCTATGGCTACACCTTC,CASGSGARGYGYTF
15,TRBV3-1/TRBV3-2,TRBJ2-4,.,.,TGTGCCAGCAGCCCATACACAGGGACCAAAAACATTCAGTACTTC,CASSPYTGTKNIQYF
14,TRBV3-1/TRBV3-2,TRBJ1-1,.,.,TGTGCCAGCAGCCAAGGGGTCGGGTCATCACAAGCTTTCTTT,CASSQGVGSSQAFF
15,TRBV7-2,TRBJ2-7,.,.,TGTGCCAGCAGCTTAGGACAGTGGGGCTACTACGAGCAGTACTTC,CASSLGQWGYYEQYF
11,TRBV20-1,TRBJ2-7,.,.,TGCAGTGCTAGAGGAGACTACGAGCAGTACTTC,CSARGDYEQYF
15,TRBV9,TRBJ1-1,TRBD1,.,TGTGCCAGCAGCTTCCTGGACAGGGGAAACACTGAAGCTTTCTTT,CASSFLDRGNTEAFF
18,TRBV3-1/TRBV3-2,TRBJ2-4,.,.,TGTGCCAGCAGCCAAGTCCTCGACAGGTTACTAGCCAAAAACATTCAGTACTTC,CASSQVLDRLLAKNIQYF
14,TRBV4-1,TRBJ2-2,.,.,TGCGCCAGCAGCCAAGAGGCCCAACGTCGGGAGCTGTTTTTT,CASSQEAQRRELFF
14,TRBV19,TRBJ2-5,.,.,TGTGCCAGTAGCCCCATGGCTTTGGGGGAGACCCAGTACTTC,CASSPMALGETQYF
14,TRBV5-5,TRBJ2-1,.,.,TGTGCCAGCAGCTTGGCGGGATCCTACAATGAGCAGTTCTTC,CASSLAGSYNEQFF
12,TRBV5-4,TRBJ1-1,.,.,TGTGCCAGCAGCCCACACAAAAGTGAAGCTTTCTTT,CASSPHKSEAFF
15,TRBV6-5,TRBJ1-6,.,few,TGTGCCAGCAGTTACTCGAAGTCAACGGTTTCACCCCTCCACTTT,CASSYSKSTVSPLHF
15,TRBV15,TRBJ1-1,.,.,TGTGCCACCAGCAGAGATCGAGGGGGGCGCACTGAAGCTTTCTTT,CATSRDRGGRTEAFF
16,TRBV27,TRBJ2-7,TRBD2,.,TGTGCCAGCAGCGCGACCACTAGCGGAGGCACCTACGAGCAGTACTTC,CASSATTSGGTYEQYF
12,TRBV11-2,TRBJ1-1,.,few,TGTGCCAGCAGCTTACGGGGGTCTGAAGCTTTCTTT,CASSLRGSEAFF
13,TRBV12-3/TRBV12-4,TRBJ2-7,TRBD2,.,TGTGCCAGCAGACTAGCGGGAGATGGCGAGCAGTACTTC,CASRLAGDGEQYF
13,TRBV3-1/TRBV3-2,TRBJ1-2,.,once,TGTGCCAGCAGCCACCATAAGGGGCATGGCTACACCTTC,CASSHHKGHGYTF
15,TRBV3-1/TRBV3-2,TRBJ1-2,.,.,TGTGCCAGCAGCCAAGACAGGGGCCTCAACTATGGCTACACCTTC,CASSQDRGLNYGYTF
16,TRBV7-9,TRBJ2-5,TRBD2,.,TGTGCCAGCAGCTTAGTCGGGGGGTTAACTGAAGAGACCCAGTACTTC,CASSLVGGLTEETQYF
14,TRBV30,TRBJ2-2,TRBD2,once,TGTGCCTGGAGTCCATGGGGGGAGGGCGGGGAGCTGTTTTTT,CAWSPWGEGGELFF